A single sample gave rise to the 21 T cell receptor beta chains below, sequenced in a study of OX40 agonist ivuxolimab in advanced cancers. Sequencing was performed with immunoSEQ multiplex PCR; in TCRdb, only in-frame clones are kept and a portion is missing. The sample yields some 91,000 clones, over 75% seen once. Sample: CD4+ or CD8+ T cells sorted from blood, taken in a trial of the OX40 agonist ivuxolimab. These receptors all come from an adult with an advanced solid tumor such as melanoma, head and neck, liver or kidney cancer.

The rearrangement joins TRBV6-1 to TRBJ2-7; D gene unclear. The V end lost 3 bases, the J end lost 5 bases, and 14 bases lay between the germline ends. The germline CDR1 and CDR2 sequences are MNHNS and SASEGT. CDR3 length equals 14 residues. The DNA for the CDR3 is TGTGCCAGCAGTGAGTCTGGCATCGTGCACGAGCAGTACGTC. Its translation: CASSESGIVHEQYV.

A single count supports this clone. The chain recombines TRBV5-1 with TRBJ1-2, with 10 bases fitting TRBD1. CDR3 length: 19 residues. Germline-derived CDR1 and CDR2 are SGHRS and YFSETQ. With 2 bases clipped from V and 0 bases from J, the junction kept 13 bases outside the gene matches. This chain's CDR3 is CASSFNPGQGSSPNYGYTF. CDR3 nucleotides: TGCGCCAGCAGCTTCAATCCGGGACAGGGGTCGAGTCCTAACTATGGCTACACCTTC.

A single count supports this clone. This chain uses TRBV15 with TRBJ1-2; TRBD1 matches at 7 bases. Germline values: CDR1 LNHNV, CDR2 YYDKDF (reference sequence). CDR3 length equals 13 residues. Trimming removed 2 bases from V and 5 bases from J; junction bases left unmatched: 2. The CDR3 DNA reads TGTGCCACCAGCAGATCGGGACAGTATGGCTACACCTTC. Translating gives CATSRSGQYGYTF.

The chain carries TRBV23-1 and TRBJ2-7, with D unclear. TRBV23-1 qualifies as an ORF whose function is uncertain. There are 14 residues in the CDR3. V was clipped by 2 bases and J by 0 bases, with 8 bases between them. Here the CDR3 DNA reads TGCGCCAGCAGTCAAAATTTGTGCTCCTACGAGCAGTACGTC. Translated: CASSQNLCSYEQYV.

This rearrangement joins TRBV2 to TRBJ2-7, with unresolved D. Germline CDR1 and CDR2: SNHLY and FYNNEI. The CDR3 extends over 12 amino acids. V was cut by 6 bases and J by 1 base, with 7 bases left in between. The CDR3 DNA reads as TGTGCCAGCAGGGGCGGTTCCTACGAGCAGTACTTC. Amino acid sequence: CASRGGSYEQYF.

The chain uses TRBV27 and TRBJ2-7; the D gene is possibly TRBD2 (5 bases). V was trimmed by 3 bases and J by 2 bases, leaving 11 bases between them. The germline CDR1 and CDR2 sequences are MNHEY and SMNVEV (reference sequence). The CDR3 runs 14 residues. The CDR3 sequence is CASSFLAKPYEQYF. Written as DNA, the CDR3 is TGTGCCAGCAGTTTTCTAGCAAAACCCTACGAGCAGTACTTC.

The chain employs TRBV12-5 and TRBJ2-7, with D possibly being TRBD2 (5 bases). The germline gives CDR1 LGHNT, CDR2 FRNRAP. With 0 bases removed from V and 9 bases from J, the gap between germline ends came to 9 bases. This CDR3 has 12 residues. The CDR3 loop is CASGLVLGGQYV. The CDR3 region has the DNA TGTGCTAGTGGTTTGGTACTTGGAGGGCAGTACGTC.

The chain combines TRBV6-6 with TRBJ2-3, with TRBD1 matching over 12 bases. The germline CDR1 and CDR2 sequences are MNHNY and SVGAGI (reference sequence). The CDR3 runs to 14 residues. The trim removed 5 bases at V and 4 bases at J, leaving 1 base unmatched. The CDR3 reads CASSGTGGADTQYF. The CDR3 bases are TGTGCCAGCAGTGGGACAGGGGGCGCAGATACGCAGTATTTT.

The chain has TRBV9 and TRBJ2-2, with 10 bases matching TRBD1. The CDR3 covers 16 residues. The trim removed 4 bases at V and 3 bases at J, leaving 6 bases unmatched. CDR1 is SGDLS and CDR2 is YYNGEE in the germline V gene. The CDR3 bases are TGTGCCAGCAGCCCGACCGGGACAGGGGACACCGGGGAGCTGTTTTTT. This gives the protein CASSPTGTGDTGELFF.

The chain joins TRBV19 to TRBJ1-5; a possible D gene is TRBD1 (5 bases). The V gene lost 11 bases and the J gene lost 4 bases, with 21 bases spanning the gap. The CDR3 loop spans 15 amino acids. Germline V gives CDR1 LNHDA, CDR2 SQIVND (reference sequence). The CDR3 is CASIGGAVLNQPQHF. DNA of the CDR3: TGTGCCTCTATCGGAGGGGCCGTTTTGAATCAGCCCCAGCATTTT.

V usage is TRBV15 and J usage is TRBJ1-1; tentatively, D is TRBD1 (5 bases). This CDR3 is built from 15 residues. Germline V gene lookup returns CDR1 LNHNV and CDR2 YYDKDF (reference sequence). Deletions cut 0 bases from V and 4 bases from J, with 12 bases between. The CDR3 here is CATSREGAGVTEAFF. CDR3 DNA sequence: TGTGCCACCAGCAGAGAGGGCGCGGGGGTCACTGAAGCTTTCTTT.

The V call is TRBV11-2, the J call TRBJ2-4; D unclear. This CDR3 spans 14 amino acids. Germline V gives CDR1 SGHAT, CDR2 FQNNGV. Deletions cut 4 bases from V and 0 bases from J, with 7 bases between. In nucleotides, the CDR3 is TGTGCCAGCAGCTCCAGAATAGCCAAAAACATTCAGTACTTC. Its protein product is CASSSRIAKNIQYF. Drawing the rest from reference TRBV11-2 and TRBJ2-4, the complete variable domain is EAGVAQSPRYKIIEKRQSVAFWCNPISGHATLYWYQQILGQGPKLLIQFQNNGVVDDSQLPKDRFSAERLKGVDSTLKIQPAKLEDSAVYLCASSSRIAKNIQYFGAGTRLSVL.

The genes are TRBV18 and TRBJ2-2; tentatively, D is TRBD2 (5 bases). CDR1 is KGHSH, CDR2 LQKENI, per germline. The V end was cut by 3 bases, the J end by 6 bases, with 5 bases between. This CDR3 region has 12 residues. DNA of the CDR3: TGTGCCAGCTCACCCGGGGCCGGGGAGCTGTTTTTT. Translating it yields CASSPGAGELFF.

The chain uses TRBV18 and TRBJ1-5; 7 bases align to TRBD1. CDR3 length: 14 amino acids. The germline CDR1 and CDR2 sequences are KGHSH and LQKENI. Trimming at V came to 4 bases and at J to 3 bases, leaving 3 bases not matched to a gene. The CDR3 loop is CASSLGQNNQPQHF. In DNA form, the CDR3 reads TGTGCCAGCTCACTGGGACAGAACAATCAGCCCCAGCATTTT.

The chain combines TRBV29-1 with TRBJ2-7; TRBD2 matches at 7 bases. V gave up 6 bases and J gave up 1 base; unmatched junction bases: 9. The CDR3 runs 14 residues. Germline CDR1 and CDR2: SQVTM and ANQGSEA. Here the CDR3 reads CSVWAMGGSYEQYF. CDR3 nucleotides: TGCAGCGTATGGGCGATGGGGGGGTCCTACGAGCAGTACTTC.

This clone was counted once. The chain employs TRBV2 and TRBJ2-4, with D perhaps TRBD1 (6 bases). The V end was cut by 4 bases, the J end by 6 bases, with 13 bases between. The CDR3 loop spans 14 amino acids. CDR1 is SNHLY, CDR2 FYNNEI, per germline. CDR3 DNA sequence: TGTGCCAGCAGTGGACCCACAGGGACAAACATTCAGTACTTC. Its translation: CASSGPTGTNIQYF. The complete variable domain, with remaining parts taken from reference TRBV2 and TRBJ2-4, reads EPEVTQTPSHQVTQMGQEVILRCVPISNHLYFYWYRQILGQKVEFLVSFYNNEISEKSEIFDDQFSVERPDGSNFTLKIRSTKLEDSAMYFCASSGPTGTNIQYFGAGTRLSVL.

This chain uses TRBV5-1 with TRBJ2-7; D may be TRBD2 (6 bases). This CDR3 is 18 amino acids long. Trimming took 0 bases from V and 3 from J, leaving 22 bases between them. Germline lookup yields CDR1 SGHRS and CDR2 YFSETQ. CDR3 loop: CASSLGLSGLGIYYEQYF. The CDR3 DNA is TGCGCCAGCAGCTTGGGATTAAGCGGGCTAGGGATCTACTACGAGCAGTACTTC. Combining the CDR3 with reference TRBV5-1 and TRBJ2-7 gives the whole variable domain KAGVTQTPRYLIKTRGQQVTLSCSPISGHRSVSWYQQTPGQGLQFLFEYFSETQRNKGNFPGRFSGRQFSNSRSEMNVSTLELGDSALYLCASSLGLSGLGIYYEQYFGPGTRLTVT.

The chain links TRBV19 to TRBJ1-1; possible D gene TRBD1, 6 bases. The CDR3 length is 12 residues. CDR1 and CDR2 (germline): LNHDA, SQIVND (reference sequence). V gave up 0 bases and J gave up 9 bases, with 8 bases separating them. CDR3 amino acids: CASSIDQGKAFF. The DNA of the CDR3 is TGTGCCAGTAGTATAGATCAGGGGAAAGCTTTCTTT.

The CDR3 bases are TGTGCCAGCAGCTTAGACTCCCTCCGCGAGCAGTACGTC. It yields the protein CASSLDSLREQYV. V and J are TRBV7-2 and TRBJ2-7; D uncertain. Germline V gene sequence: CDR1 SGHTA, CDR2 FQGNSA. The V end was cut by 1 base, the J end by 6 bases, with 10 bases between. The CDR3 covers 13 residues.

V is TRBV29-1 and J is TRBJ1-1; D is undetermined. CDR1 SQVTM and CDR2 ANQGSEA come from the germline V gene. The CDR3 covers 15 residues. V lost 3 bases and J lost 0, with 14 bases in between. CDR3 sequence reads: CSVDAVVGLNTEAFF. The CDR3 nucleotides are TGCAGCGTTGACGCAGTTGTCGGTCTGAACACTGAAGCTTTCTTT. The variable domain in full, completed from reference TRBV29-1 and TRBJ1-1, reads SAVISQKPSRDICQRGTSLTIQCQVDSQVTMMFWYRQQPGQSLTLIATANQGSEATYESGFVIDKFPISRPNLTFSTLTVSNMSPEDSSIYLCSVDAVVGLNTEAFFGQGTRLTVV.

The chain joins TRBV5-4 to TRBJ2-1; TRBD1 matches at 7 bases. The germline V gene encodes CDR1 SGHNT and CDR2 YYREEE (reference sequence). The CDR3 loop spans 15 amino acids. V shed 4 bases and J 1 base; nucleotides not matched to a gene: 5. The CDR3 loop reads CASSTGAGSYNEQFF. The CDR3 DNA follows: TGTGCCAGCAGCACAGGGGCTGGGTCCTACAATGAGCAGTTCTTC.